The clone carrying this TCR beta chain has a handful of counts. Its specificity is not known. The sample belongs to a study of T cells after yellow fever vaccination. Study at large: For low cell numbers, libraries were made with SMART-Seq v4 Ultra Low Input. Findings and limits, study-wide: Weaker, the secondary response had a peak occurring faster, on day 5 versus 15.

The V end lost 5 bases, the J end lost 1 base, and 18 bases lay between the germline ends. Germline values: CDR1 SGHNT, CDR2 YYREEE (reference sequence). The CDR3 length is 16 residues. The study made its TCR cDNA through 5'RACE template switching. That step introduced a universal primer site along with UMIs. TCRdb re-called the 5' RACE reads through MiXCR, storing one row per CDR3 protein. The table lists 310,000 or so distinct CDR3 sequences, 6.5% to 8.5% of them singletons, with over 15% in the top ten. The source material was PBMCs, sampled roughly seven weeks after the first yellow fever vaccination. The clonotype comes from a man between 18 and 29 years old who received the YFV17D yellow fever vaccine. V gene TRBV5-4 combines with J gene TRBJ1-1; possibly TRBD1 for D (5 bases). This chain's CDR3 is CASRMGPDGSNTEAFF. In DNA, the CDR3 is TGTGCCAGCAGGATGGGGCCGGACGGCTCGAACACTGAAGCTTTCTTT. Together with reference TRBV5-4 and TRBJ1-1, the CDR3 gives the full variable domain: ETGVTQSPTHLIKTRGQQVTLRCSSQSGHNTVSWYQQALGQGPQFIFQYYREEENGRGNFPPRFSGLQFPNYSSELNVNALELDDSALYLCASRMGPDGSNTEAFFGQGTRLTVV.